These 21 T cell receptor beta chains were all obtained from the same sample, sequenced in a study of response to subunit inactivated influenza vaccine. TCRdb ran MiXCR on the RT-PCR reads and lists one entry per CDR3 protein. The sample yields roughly 500,000 distinct CDR3 sequences, roughly 25% seen once. Here the sequenced sample was CD4+ T cells sorted from PBMCs, taken around 5 days after vaccination. Every receptor here comes from a man in his fifties or sixties who received an inactivated influenza vaccine.

The chain is built from TRBV28 and TRBJ2-7; perhaps TRBD1 as D (5 bases). This CDR3 region has 15 residues. Germline CDR1 and CDR2: MDHEN and SYDVKM. The V end was cut by 3 bases, the J end by 7 bases, with 19 bases between. Here the CDR3 DNA reads TGTGCCAGCAGTTTTCAGGGAAGAAAGGCAGGTGAGCAGTACTTC. Protein: CASSFQGRKAGEQYF.

The CDR3, as DNA: TGTGCCAGCAGTCCTTCGGACAGGGGGCTTTACGAGCAGTACTTC. It is translated as CASSPSDRGLYEQYF. The gene calls are TRBV4-2 and TRBJ2-7; 11 positions agree with TRBD1. The V and J ends lost 6 bases and 4 bases, in that order; junction bases with no gene match: 8. The germline CDR1 and CDR2 sequences are LGHNA and YNFKEQ. The CDR3 totals 15 residues.

This clonotype came up a few times. The CDR3 DNA sequence: TGTGCCAGCGGTCGGGGTGGCAAAAACATTCAGTACTTC. Residues: CASGRGGKNIQYF. This chain uses TRBV7-9 with TRBJ2-4, with D tentatively TRBD2 (5 bases). Per germline, CDR1 SEHNR and CDR2 FQNEAQ (reference sequence). V was shortened by 8 bases and J by 3 bases, with 11 bases between the two germline ends. The CDR3 has 13 amino acids. The full variable domain, its missing parts supplied by reference TRBV7-9 and TRBJ2-4, is DTGVSQNPRHKITKRGQNVTFRCDPISEHNRLYWYRQTLGQGPEFLTYFQNEAQLEKSRLLSDRFSAERPKGSFSTLEIQRTEQGDSAMYLCASGRGGKNIQYFGAGTRLSVL.

This chain connects TRBV5-6 to TRBJ2-2; 12 nucleotides match TRBD2. V dropped 4 bases and J dropped 3; count of bases not matched to a gene: 1. The V gene's germline CDR1 is SGHDT and CDR2 YYEEEE. This CDR3 is built from 15 residues. The CDR3 nucleotides read TGTGCCAGCAGCGGGACTAGCGGGTACACCGGGGAGCTGTTTTTT. It is translated as CASSGTSGYTGELFF.

This clonotype was seen a few times. This chain joins TRBV4-3 and TRBJ2-1, with 10 positions matching TRBD1. With 0 bases clipped from V and 9 bases from J, the junction kept 5 bases outside the gene matches. Germline loops: CDR1 LGHNA, CDR2 YSLEER. The CDR3 covers 15 residues. CDR3 sequence: CASSQETGGRGEQFF. DNA for the CDR3: TGCGCCAGCAGCCAAGAGACAGGGGGCCGTGGTGAGCAGTTCTTC.

This clonotype was seen only a few times. V usage is TRBV12-3 or TRBV12-4 and J usage is TRBJ1-2, with 12 bases identical to TRBD1. V gave up 2 bases and J gave up 4 bases; unmatched junction bases: 5. This CDR3 region has 16 residues. CDR3 DNA: TGTGCCAGCAGTTTACTATGGGGACAGGGGGCCTATGGCTACACCTTC. It is translated as CASSLLWGQGAYGYTF.

This clonotype was counted between two and nine times. The V and J genes are TRBV9 and TRBJ2-7; TRBD2 agrees at 11 bases. CDR1 and CDR2 (germline): SGDLS, YYNGEE. J gave up 0 bases and V 2 bases, and 4 bases lay outside the gene matches. This CDR3 is built from 16 residues. The chain's CDR3 is CASSVGLAVSSYEQYF. DNA for the CDR3: TGTGCCAGCAGCGTGGGACTAGCGGTCTCCTCCTACGAGCAGTACTTC.

The chain combines TRBV12-3 or TRBV12-4 with TRBJ1-5, with D hard to call. V dropped 5 bases and J dropped 10 bases, with 15 bases sitting between them. The CDR3 length is 13 residues. The CDR3 reads CASSTDASFPQHF. In nucleotides, the CDR3 is TGTGCCAGCAGTACTGACGCTTCGTTCCCCCAGCATTTT.

The table lists this clonotype with many counts. The rearrangement uses TRBV20-1 and TRBJ1-1, with D tentatively TRBD1 (5 bases). Germline CDR1 is DFQATT and CDR2 is SNEGSKA (reference sequence). V dropped 6 bases and J dropped 1 base, with 12 bases sitting between them. This CDR3 contains 13 residues. The CDR3 here is CSALQRGNTEAFF. The CDR3 nucleotides are TGCAGTGCCCTACAGAGGGGGAACACTGAAGCTTTCTTT.

The genes are TRBV10-3 and TRBJ2-2, with D perhaps matching TRBD2 (6 bases). Germline CDR1 reads ENHRY; CDR2 reads SYGVKD. CDR3 length: 15 residues. Trimming stripped 3 bases from V and 0 bases from J, with 8 bases between. CDR3 sequence reads: CAISEAGTNTGELFF. DNA of the CDR3: TGTGCCATCAGTGAAGCGGGCACGAACACCGGGGAGCTGTTTTTT.

V and J are TRBV12-3 or TRBV12-4 and TRBJ1-5; D unresolved. This CDR3 has 13 residues. Trimming left V 1 base short and J 9 bases short, with 10 bases between. DNA of the CDR3: TGTGCCAGCAGTTTAGGCGGCCTACGGCCCCAGCATTTT. Residues: CASSLGGLRPQHF.

The rearrangement links TRBV5-1 to TRBJ2-3, with 15 nucleotides matching TRBD2. Germline trimming cut 3 bases from V and 3 bases from J; bases unmatched to any gene: 17. The V gene's germline CDR1 is SGHRS and CDR2 YFSETQ. CDR3 length: 21 amino acids. The CDR3 coding sequence is TGCGCCAGCAGCTCCATAAGAAGGACTAGCGGGAGGGCCTCCGGGACAGATACGCAGTATTTT. Amino acids: CASSSIRRTSGRASGTDTQYF.

There are a few counts of this clonotype. The chain combines TRBV15 with TRBJ1-6; possibly TRBD1 for D (5 bases). The CDR3 is 13 amino acids. V was pared by 5 bases and J by 9 bases, with 11 bases between. Germline V CDR1 and CDR2: LNHNV, YYDKDF (reference sequence). DNA for the CDR3: TGTGCCACCAGCTCTGGGGGGTCTTCACCCCTCCACTTT. This encodes CATSSGGSSPLHF.

This clonotype has only a few counts. CDR3 sequence: CSAINQGNTEAFF. The CDR3 DNA reads TGCAGTGCTATTAACCAGGGTAACACTGAAGCTTTCTTT. V and J are TRBV20-1 and TRBJ1-1, with D possibly being TRBD1 (5 bases). In germline, CDR1 is DFQATT, CDR2 SNEGSKA (reference sequence). There are 13 residues in the CDR3. V lost 4 bases to trimming and J lost 2 bases, with 11 bases between them.

The V and J genes are TRBV7-6 and TRBJ2-5; unclear D gene. Trimming left V 2 bases short and J 2 bases short, with 9 bases between. CDR1 is SGHVS and CDR2 is FNYEAQ in the germline V gene. The CDR3 runs 14 residues. The CDR3 DNA follows: TGTGCCAGCAGCTTATTGCAACCTCAAGAGACCCAGTACTTC. Amino acid sequence: CASSLLQPQETQYF.

The chain employs TRBV9 and TRBJ2-5; 8 bases are shared with TRBD2. V dropped 4 bases and J dropped 3; count of bases not matched to a gene: 14. The germline V gene encodes CDR1 SGDLS and CDR2 YYNGEE. The CDR3 is 17 amino acids. The CDR3 loop reads CASSTGLEGGEKETQYF. CDR3 coding DNA: TGTGCCAGCAGCACGGGACTAGAAGGAGGGGAAAAAGAGACCCAGTACTTC.

This chain connects TRBV28 to TRBJ2-1, with 10 bases aligning to TRBD2. CDR3 length: 16 residues. The V segment lost 5 bases and the J segment 8 bases; nucleotides outside the gene matches: 12. CDR1 is MDHEN and CDR2 is SYDVKM in the germline V gene. The CDR3 DNA follows: TGTGCCAGCAGTCCTGGGGGGACTAGCGTGTTCCATGAGCAGTTCTTC. It specifies CASSPGGTSVFHEQFF. The entire variable domain, with the rest obtained from reference TRBV28 and TRBJ2-1, is as follows: DVKVTQSSRYLVKRTGEKVFLECVQDMDHENMFWYRQDPGLGLRLIYFSYDVKMKEKGDIPEGYSVSREKKERFSLILESASTNQTSMYLCASSPGGTSVFHEQFFGPGTRLTVL.

This clonotype was observed at least ten times. This chain uses TRBV6-1 with TRBJ2-1, with TRBD2 matching over 11 bases. The CDR3 is 15 residues long. The germline gives CDR1 MNHNS, CDR2 SASEGT. Trimming at V came to 6 bases and at J to 3 bases, leaving 4 bases not matched to a gene. The CDR3 DNA follows: TGTGCCAGCAGCCGGGGACTAGCGGTCTACAATGAGCAGTTCTTC. It encodes CASSRGLAVYNEQFF.

A remark on this clonotype: This may arise from a read error, as a much more abundant clone is one base away. The J gene is TRBJ2-1, the V gene TRBV6-5; 7 nucleotides agree with TRBD2. This CDR3 has 15 residues. The ends lost 4 bases at V and 5 bases at J; junction bases unmatched: 8. Germline assignment: CDR1 MNHEY and CDR2 SVGAGI. CDR3 loop: CASSLRLAPHNEQFF. The CDR3 DNA is TGTGCCAGCAGTTTACGACTAGCCCCTCACAATGAGCAGTTCTTC.

The V call is TRBV7-3, the J call TRBJ2-1, with D hard to call. The V gene lost 5 bases and the J gene lost 5 bases, with 13 bases spanning the gap. The CDR3 covers 14 residues. Germline-derived CDR1 and CDR2 are SGHTA and FQGTGA. The CDR3 DNA reads TGTGCCAGCAGCCGCTCAAGGACCCACAATGAGCAGTTCTTC. Its translation: CASSRSRTHNEQFF.

The chain is built from TRBV4-2 and TRBJ2-1; 7 bases line up with TRBD1. V lost 4 bases, J lost 6 bases, and 12 bases stayed unmatched. The CDR3 spans 16 residues. Germline CDR1 LGHNA, CDR2 YNFKEQ. The CDR3 spells CASSPETGRTRNEQFF. The CDR3 DNA follows: TGTGCCAGCAGCCCGGAGACAGGGCGAACCCGCAATGAGCAGTTCTTC.